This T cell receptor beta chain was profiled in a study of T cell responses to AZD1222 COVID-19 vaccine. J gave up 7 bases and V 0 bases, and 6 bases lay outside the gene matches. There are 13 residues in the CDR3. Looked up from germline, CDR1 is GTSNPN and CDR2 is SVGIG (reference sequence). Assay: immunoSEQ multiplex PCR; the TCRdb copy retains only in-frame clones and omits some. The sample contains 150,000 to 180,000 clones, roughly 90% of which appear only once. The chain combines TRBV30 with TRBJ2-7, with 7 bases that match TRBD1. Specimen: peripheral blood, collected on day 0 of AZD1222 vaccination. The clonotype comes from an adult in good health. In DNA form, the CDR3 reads TGTGCCTGGAGTGTAGGGGGCAAGAGGGAGCAGTACTTC. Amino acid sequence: CAWSVGGKREQYF.